This entry lists 22 T cell receptor beta chains sequenced from one sample in a study of blood T cell repertoires in COVID-19. Using immunoSEQ multiplex PCR, the repertoire was profiled, and TCRdb retains in-frame clones only, with some absent. The sample shows under 150,000 clones, approximately 87% of them seen only once. Material for sequencing was peripheral blood. The source is a woman between 40 and 55 years old with acute or convalescent COVID-19.

This clone came up a few times. V is TRBV4-3 and J is TRBJ2-2; TRBD2 matches 9 bases. The CDR3 is 17 amino acids. V shed 1 base and J 7 bases; nucleotides not matched to a gene: 10. Germline V gene lookup returns CDR1 LGHNA and CDR2 YSLEER. DNA for the CDR3: TGCGCCAGCAGCCAAGTTTCTAGCGGGGTGGAAGGCGGGGAGCTGTTTTTT. As protein: CASSQVSSGVEGGELFF.

The CDR3 is CASSYHRDRDEQYF. DNA of the CDR3: TGTGCCAGCAGCTACCACCGGGACAGGGACGAGCAGTACTTC. The chain couples TRBV7-2 to TRBJ2-7; TRBD1 matches 9 bases. Losses at the gene ends were 4 bases for V and 5 bases for J; bases not matched to a gene: 6. From germline, CDR1 is SGHTA and CDR2 FQGNSA. This CDR3 comprises 14 residues.

This clone appeared a single time. The V and J genes are TRBV5-1 and TRBJ1-1; 7 bases fit TRBD1. The CDR3 covers 16 residues. Trimming cost V 0 bases and J 5 bases; bases outside gene matches: 10. In germline, CDR1 is SGHRS, CDR2 YFSETQ. The CDR3 coding sequence is TGCGCCAGCAGCTTGGAAAAGGGGGCGCGGGTGACTGAAGCTTTCTTT. Protein sequence: CASSLEKGARVTEAFF. Together with reference TRBV5-1 and TRBJ1-1, the CDR3 gives the full variable domain: KAGVTQTPRYLIKTRGQQVTLSCSPISGHRSVSWYQQTPGQGLQFLFEYFSETQRNKGNFPGRFSGRQFSNSRSEMNVSTLELGDSALYLCASSLEKGARVTEAFFGQGTRLTVV.

This sequence joins TRBV20-1 and TRBJ2-3, with D perhaps TRBD2 (5 bases). Trimming took 0 bases from V and 10 from J, leaving 8 bases between them. Germline V lookup: CDR1 DFQATT, CDR2 SNEGSKA (reference sequence). The CDR3 length is 11 residues. In DNA, the CDR3 is TGCAGTGCTAGAGAGGGAGCCGCGCAGTATTTT. This translates into CSAREGAAQYF.

The CDR3 nucleotides are TGCGCCAGCAGCTTGACAGCTCCATCAGGTAGCGGGACCTCCTACGAGCAGTACTTC. It translates to CASSLTAPSGSGTSYEQYF. This chain links TRBV5-1 with TRBJ2-7; 8 bases align to TRBD2. Germline trimming cut 1 base from V and 0 bases from J; bases unmatched to any gene: 15. Germline loops: CDR1 SGHRS, CDR2 YFSETQ. The CDR3 covers 19 residues. The full variable domain, with the rest looked up from reference TRBV5-1 and TRBJ2-7, is KAGVTQTPRYLIKTRGQQVTLSCSPISGHRSVSWYQQTPGQGLQFLFEYFSETQRNKGNFPGRFSGRQFSNSRSEMNVSTLELGDSALYLCASSLTAPSGSGTSYEQYFGPGTRLTVT.

This sequence joins TRBV10-3 and TRBJ2-7; a weak D match, TRBD2 (5 bases). CDR1 is ENHRY and CDR2 is SYGVKD in the germline V gene. Trimming removed 4 bases at V and 3 bases at J, with 13 bases between. This CDR3 is built from 14 residues. In DNA, the CDR3 is TGTGCCATCAGTGTCCTAGCAGGTAACTACGAGCAGTACTTC. It specifies CAISVLAGNYEQYF.

This chain uses TRBV5-1 with TRBJ1-1; TRBD1 is a possible D gene (6 bases). The CDR3 loop spans 14 amino acids. The germline CDR1 and CDR2 sequences are SGHRS and YFSETQ. V lost 1 base to trimming and J lost 5 bases, with 12 bases between them. CDR3 in amino acids: CASSLTGRVTEAFF. CDR3 nucleotide sequence: TGCGCCAGCAGCTTGACAGGGCGAGTTACTGAAGCTTTCTTT. The full variable domain, in which reference TRBV5-1 and TRBJ1-1 provide the parts outside the CDR3, is KAGVTQTPRYLIKTRGQQVTLSCSPISGHRSVSWYQQTPGQGLQFLFEYFSETQRNKGNFPGRFSGRQFSNSRSEMNVSTLELGDSALYLCASSLTGRVTEAFFGQGTRLTVV.

This clone was counted a single time. The rearrangement joins TRBV2 to TRBJ2-3; TRBD2 agrees at 14 bases. The CDR3 sequence is 15 residues long. Per the germline V gene, CDR1 is SNHLY and CDR2 is FYNNEI. V trimming: 7 bases; J trimming: 3 bases; junction bases outside the gene matches: 3. The chain's CDR3 is CASTRLAGGTDTQYF. CDR3 DNA: TGTGCCAGCACCAGACTAGCGGGAGGGACAGATACGCAGTATTTT.

This chain uses TRBV7-8 with TRBJ2-1; 9 bases agree with TRBD2. The CDR3 is 15 amino acids. The V segment lost 2 bases and the J segment 4 bases; nucleotides outside the gene matches: 3. Germline V CDR1 and CDR2: SGHVS, FQNEAQ. The CDR3 sequence: CASSLPSGDYNEQFF. DNA for the CDR3: TGTGCCAGCAGCTTACCTAGCGGGGATTACAATGAGCAGTTCTTC.

The chain links TRBV5-1 to TRBJ2-7; tentative D call: TRBD2 (5 bases). In germline, CDR1 is SGHRS, CDR2 YFSETQ. Trimming stripped 0 bases from V and 0 bases from J, with 7 bases between. This CDR3 comprises 14 residues. In nucleotides, the CDR3 is TGCGCCAGCAGCTTGGTACGGGACTCCTACGAGCAGTACTTC. Amino acids: CASSLVRDSYEQYF.

CDR3 protein: CATSNGGRGTDTQYF. As DNA, the CDR3 is TGTGCCACCAGCAATGGAGGGAGGGGCACAGATACGCAGTATTTT. The chain joins TRBV15 to TRBJ2-3; 7 positions match TRBD2. The CDR3 runs 15 residues. V shed 4 bases and J 1 base; nucleotides not matched to a gene: 5. Germline CDR1 is LNHNV and CDR2 is YYDKDF (reference sequence).

V usage is TRBV27 and J usage is TRBJ2-3; the match to TRBD2 covers 11 bases. Trimming removed 6 bases from V and 6 bases from J; junction bases left unmatched: 8. The CDR3 has 15 residues. CDR1 is MNHEY and CDR2 is SMNVEV in the germline V gene (reference sequence). CDR3 sequence reads: CASSYLAGGGDTQYF. The CDR3 region has the DNA TGTGCCAGCAGCTATCTAGCGGGGGGCGGGGATACGCAGTATTTT.

The V call is TRBV5-1, the J call TRBJ2-3; no reliable D call. The CDR3 is made up of 15 amino acids. Germline V gives CDR1 SGHRS, CDR2 YFSETQ. The V end lost 0 bases, the J end lost 5 bases, and 13 bases lay between the germline ends. Written as DNA, the CDR3 is TGCGCCAGCAGCTTGGGTCTTAGCCTGTTAGATACGCAGTATTTT. Its protein is CASSLGLSLLDTQYF.

In this sample, this clone turned up a few times. The V call is TRBV4-3, the J call TRBJ2-7, with D maybe TRBD1 (6 bases). Germline V gene sequence: CDR1 LGHNA, CDR2 YSLEER. The CDR3 is 15 residues long. Trimming cost V 3 bases and J 6 bases, with 18 bases left between them. The CDR3 loop is CASSHQTGSSSEQYF. The DNA for the CDR3 is TGCGCCAGCAGCCACCAGACAGGCTCCTCGAGCGAGCAGTACTTC.

The CDR3, as DNA: TGTGCCAGCAGCCCCACGGGACAGACCCACGATACGCAGTATTTT. Translating gives CASSPTGQTHDTQYF. This chain uses TRBV7-9 with TRBJ2-3; 7 bases map to TRBD1. V was clipped by 5 bases and J by 6 bases; unmatched bases: 11. The germline V gene has CDR1 SEHNR and CDR2 FQNEAQ (reference sequence). CDR3 length: 15 residues.

The chain links TRBV28 to TRBJ1-2, with TRBD1 matching over 7 bases. Germline values: CDR1 MDHEN, CDR2 SYDVKM. After removal of 3 bases from V and 3 bases from J, the junction contained 7 bases not matched to a gene. The CDR3 is 15 residues long. DNA of the CDR3: TGTGCCAGCAGTTTCTCGGGACAGACCTACTATGGCTACACCTTC. Protein: CASSFSGQTYYGYTF.

The J gene is TRBJ1-2, the V gene TRBV7-8, with a weak D call TRBD1 (6 bases). Trimming took off 3 bases at V and 4 bases at J, with 18 bases between the two ends. The V gene's germline CDR1 is SGHVS and CDR2 FQNEAQ. The length of the CDR3 is 16 residues. This CDR3 reads CASSLLGDTPLYGYTF. The CDR3 DNA reads TGTGCCAGCAGCTTGTTGGGGGACACCCCTCTCTATGGCTACACCTTC. The complete variable domain, with remaining parts taken from reference TRBV7-8 and TRBJ1-2, reads GAGVSQSPRYKVAKRGQDVALRCDPISGHVSLFWYQQALGQGPEFLTYFQNEAQLDKSGLPSDRFFAERPEGSVSTLKIQRTQQEDSAVYLCASSLLGDTPLYGYTFGSGTRLTVV.

V is TRBV15 and J is TRBJ1-2; 10 nucleotides line up with TRBD1. The V gene end was trimmed by 5 bases and the J gene end by 6 bases; junction bases not matched to a gene: 3. The CDR3 extends over 13 amino acids. The germline V gene encodes CDR1 LNHNV and CDR2 YYDKDF (reference sequence). In DNA, the CDR3 is TGTGCCACCAGCCTCGGGACAGGGGATGGCTACACCTTC. It is translated as CATSLGTGDGYTF.

This chain connects TRBV27 to TRBJ2-1; 8 positions match TRBD1. Trimming at V came to 2 bases and at J to 2 bases, leaving 2 bases not matched to a gene. CDR1 is MNHEY, CDR2 SMNVEV, per germline (reference sequence). The CDR3 has 15 amino acids. The CDR3 nucleotides read TGTGCCAGCAGTTTACAGGGGGCACCCTACAATGAGCAGTTCTTC. Translation gives CASSLQGAPYNEQFF.

V usage is TRBV18 and J usage is TRBJ1-5; possibly TRBD1 for D (6 bases). The V end lost 1 base, the J end lost 3 bases, and 10 bases lay between the germline ends. The CDR3 has 15 residues. The V gene's germline CDR1 is KGHSH and CDR2 LQKENI. In DNA, the CDR3 is TGTGCCAGCTCACCACTACAGGGTCCCAATCAGCCCCAGCATTTT. Translating gives CASSPLQGPNQPQHF.

The rearrangement joins TRBV10-3 to TRBJ1-1; D remains ambiguous. The germline CDR1 and CDR2 sequences are ENHRY and SYGVKD. CDR3 length: 15 residues. The germline V and J ends were trimmed by 0 bases and 4 bases, with 12 bases remaining between them. The CDR3 protein is CAISESSAGSTEAFF. CDR3 coding DNA: TGTGCCATCAGTGAGTCGTCGGCAGGAAGCACTGAAGCTTTCTTT.

The gene calls are TRBV24-1 and TRBJ1-2; D call uncertain. V dropped 4 bases and J dropped 4 bases, with 3 bases sitting between them. Germline V gives CDR1 KGHDR, CDR2 SFDVKD. The CDR3 sequence is 11 residues long. This chain's CDR3 is CATSDLYGYTF. The CDR3 nucleotides read TGTGCCACCAGTGACCTCTATGGCTACACCTTC.